Below, one TCR beta chain is given with its context. Its antigen is unidentified. V was shortened by 8 bases and J by 7 bases, with 12 bases between the two germline ends. The CDR3 sequence is 12 residues long. Germline V gene lookup returns CDR1 SGHAT and CDR2 FQNNGV. The data were obtained in a study of identical twins' blood T cells. As for the study in general: Roughly six alpha and about 6 beta libraries together yielded some 50 million reads.

Donors were six healthy women in three monozygous twin pairs. TCRdb redid the calling of the 5' RACE reads with MiXCR, one entry per CDR3 protein. This table holds 300,000 to 400,000 distinct CDR3 sequences, 28% found once. General study findings and limits: Twins shared about as many clonotypes as their cloneset sizes predicted. Abundant TCRbeta CDR3s overlapped more between twins than with unrelated donors.

The sequencing sample was made of PBMCs. This TCR was sampled from a woman aged 18-55 years in good health. V gene TRBV11-2 combines with J gene TRBJ2-1; no clear D. The CDR3 coding sequence is TGTGCCAGCCTCTCAGAAGTTAATGAGCAGTTCTTC. Its protein is CASLSEVNEQFF.